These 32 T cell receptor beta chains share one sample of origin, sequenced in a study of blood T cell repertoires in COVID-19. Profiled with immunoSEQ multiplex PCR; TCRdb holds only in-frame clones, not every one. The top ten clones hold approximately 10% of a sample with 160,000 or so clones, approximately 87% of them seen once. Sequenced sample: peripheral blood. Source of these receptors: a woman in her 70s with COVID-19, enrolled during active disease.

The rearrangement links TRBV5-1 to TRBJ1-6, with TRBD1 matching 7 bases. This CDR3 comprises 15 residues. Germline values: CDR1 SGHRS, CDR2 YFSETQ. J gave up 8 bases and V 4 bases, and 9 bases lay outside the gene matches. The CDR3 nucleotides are TGCGCCAGCAGCAAAGGACAGGCTTGGGATTCACCCCTCCACTTT. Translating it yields CASSKGQAWDSPLHF.

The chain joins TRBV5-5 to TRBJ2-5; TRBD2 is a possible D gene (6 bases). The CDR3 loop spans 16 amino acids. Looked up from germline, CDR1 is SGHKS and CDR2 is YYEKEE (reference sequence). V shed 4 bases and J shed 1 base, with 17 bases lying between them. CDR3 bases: TGTGCCAGCAGCACCTGGGACTTTTCGAGCCAAGAGACCCAGTACTTC. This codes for CASSTWDFSSQETQYF. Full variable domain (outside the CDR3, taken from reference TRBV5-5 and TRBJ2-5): DAGVTQSPTHLIKTRGQQVTLRCSPISGHKSVSWYQQVLGQGPQFIFQYYEKEERGRGNFPDRFSARQFPNYSSELNVNALLLGDSALYLCASSTWDFSSQETQYFGPGTRLLVL.

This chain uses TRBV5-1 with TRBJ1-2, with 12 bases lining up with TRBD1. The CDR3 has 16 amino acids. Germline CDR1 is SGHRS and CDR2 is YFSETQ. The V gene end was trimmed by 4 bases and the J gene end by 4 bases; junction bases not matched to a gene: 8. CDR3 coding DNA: TGCGCCAGCAGCGCCCGGGACAGGGGGCAGGGCTATGGCTACACCTTC. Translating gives CASSARDRGQGYGYTF.

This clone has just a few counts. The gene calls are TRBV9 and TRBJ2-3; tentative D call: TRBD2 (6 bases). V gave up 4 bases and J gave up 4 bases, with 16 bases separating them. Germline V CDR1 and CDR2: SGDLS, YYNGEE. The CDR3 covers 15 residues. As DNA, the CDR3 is TGTGCCAGCAGCCCCTTCGGCGGGGAAGCAGATACGCAGTATTTT. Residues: CASSPFGGEADTQYF.

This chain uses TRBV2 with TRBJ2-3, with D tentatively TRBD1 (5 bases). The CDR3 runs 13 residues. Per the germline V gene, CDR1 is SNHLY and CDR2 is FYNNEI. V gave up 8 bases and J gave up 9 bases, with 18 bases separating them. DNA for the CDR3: TGTGCCAGCCTCTGGTCGTTGGCAGGGACGCAGTATTTT. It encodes CASLWSLAGTQYF.

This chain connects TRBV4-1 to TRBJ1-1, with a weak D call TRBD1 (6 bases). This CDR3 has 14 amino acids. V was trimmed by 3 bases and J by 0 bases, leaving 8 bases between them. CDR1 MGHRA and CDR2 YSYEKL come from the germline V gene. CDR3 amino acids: CASSQGHLNTEAFF. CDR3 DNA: TGCGCCAGCAGCCAGGGACACCTGAACACTGAAGCTTTCTTT.

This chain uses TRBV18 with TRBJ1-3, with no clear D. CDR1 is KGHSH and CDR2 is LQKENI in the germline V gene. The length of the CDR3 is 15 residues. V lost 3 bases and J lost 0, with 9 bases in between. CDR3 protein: CASSPGSLSGNTIYF. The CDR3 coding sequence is TGTGCCAGCTCACCGGGCAGCCTCTCTGGAAACACCATATATTTT.

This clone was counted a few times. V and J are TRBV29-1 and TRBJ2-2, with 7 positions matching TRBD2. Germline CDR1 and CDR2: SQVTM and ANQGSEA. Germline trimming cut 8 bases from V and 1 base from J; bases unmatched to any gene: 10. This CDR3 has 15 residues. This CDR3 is CSPEGSGENTGELFF. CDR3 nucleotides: TGCAGCCCTGAGGGGAGCGGGGAGAACACCGGGGAGCTGTTTTTT.

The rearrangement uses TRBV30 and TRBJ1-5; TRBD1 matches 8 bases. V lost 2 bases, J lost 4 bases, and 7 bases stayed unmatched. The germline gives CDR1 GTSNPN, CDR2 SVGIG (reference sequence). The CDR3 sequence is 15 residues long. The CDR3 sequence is CAWSWQGAGNQPQHF. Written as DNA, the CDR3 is TGTGCCTGGAGTTGGCAGGGGGCGGGAAATCAGCCCCAGCATTTT. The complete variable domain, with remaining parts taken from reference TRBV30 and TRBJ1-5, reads SQTIHQWPATLVQPVGSPLSLECTVEGTSNPNLYWYRQAAGRGLQLLFYSVGIGQISSEVPQNLSASRPQDRQFILSSKKLLLSDSGFYLCAWSWQGAGNQPQHFGDGTRLSIL.

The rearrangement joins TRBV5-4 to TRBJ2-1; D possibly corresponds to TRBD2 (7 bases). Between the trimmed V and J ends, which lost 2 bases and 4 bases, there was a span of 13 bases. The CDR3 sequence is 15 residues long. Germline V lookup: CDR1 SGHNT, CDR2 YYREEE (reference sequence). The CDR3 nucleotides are TGTGCCAGCAGCTTTGGCGGGGGCCTATACAATGAGCAGTTCTTC. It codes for CASSFGGGLYNEQFF.

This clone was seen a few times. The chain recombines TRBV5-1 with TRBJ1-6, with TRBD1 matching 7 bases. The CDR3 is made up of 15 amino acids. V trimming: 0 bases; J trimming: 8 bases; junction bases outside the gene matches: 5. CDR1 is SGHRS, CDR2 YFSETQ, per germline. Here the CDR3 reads CASSLEGALDSPLHF. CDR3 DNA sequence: TGCGCCAGCAGCTTGGAGGGGGCATTGGATTCACCCCTCCACTTT.

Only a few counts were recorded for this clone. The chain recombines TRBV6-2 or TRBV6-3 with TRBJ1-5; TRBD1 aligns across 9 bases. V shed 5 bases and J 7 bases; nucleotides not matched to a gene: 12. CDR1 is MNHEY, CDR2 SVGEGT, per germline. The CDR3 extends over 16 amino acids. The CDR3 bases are TGTGCCAGCAGTGGCACAGGGGGCGAAATCGACCAGCCCCAGCATTTT. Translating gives CASSGTGGEIDQPQHF.

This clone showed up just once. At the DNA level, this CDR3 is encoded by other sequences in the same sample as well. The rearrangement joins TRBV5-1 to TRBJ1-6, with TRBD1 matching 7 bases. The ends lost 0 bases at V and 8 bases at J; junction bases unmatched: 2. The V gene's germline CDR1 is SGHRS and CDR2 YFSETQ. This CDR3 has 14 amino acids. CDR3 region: CASSLGTGDSPLHF. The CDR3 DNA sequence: TGCGCCAGCAGCTTGGGTACAGGGGATTCACCCCTCCACTTT.

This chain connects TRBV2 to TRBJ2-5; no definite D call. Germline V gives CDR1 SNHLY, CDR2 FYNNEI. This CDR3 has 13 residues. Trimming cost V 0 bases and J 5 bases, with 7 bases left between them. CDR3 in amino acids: CASSEALEETQYF. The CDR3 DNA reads TGTGCCAGCAGTGAAGCGCTTGAGGAGACCCAGTACTTC.

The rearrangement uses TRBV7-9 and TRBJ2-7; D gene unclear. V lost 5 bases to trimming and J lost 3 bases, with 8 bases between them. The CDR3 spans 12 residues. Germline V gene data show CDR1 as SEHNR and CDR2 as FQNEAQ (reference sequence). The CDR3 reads CASSALIYEQYF. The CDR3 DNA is TGTGCCAGCAGCGCACTAATCTACGAGCAGTACTTC.

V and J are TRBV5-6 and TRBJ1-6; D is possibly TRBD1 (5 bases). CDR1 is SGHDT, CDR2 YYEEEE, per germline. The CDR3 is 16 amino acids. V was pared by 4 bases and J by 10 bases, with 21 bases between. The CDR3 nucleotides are TGTGCCAGCAGCATAGCCCCCGGCTACGGGGGGTCACCCCTCCACTTT. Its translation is CASSIAPGYGGSPLHF.

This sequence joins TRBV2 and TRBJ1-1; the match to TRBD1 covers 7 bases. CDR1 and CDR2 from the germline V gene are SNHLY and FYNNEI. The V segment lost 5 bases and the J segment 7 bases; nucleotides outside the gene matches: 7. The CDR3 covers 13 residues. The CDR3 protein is CASSSTGSSEAFF. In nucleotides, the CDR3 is TGTGCCAGCAGTTCGACAGGGTCTAGTGAAGCTTTCTTT.

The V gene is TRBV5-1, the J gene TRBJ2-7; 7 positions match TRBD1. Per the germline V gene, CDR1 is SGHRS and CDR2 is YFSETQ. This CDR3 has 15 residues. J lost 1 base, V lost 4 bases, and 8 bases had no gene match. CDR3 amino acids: CASSPFDRVSYEQYF. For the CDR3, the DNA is TGCGCCAGCAGCCCATTCGACAGGGTGTCCTACGAGCAGTACTTC.

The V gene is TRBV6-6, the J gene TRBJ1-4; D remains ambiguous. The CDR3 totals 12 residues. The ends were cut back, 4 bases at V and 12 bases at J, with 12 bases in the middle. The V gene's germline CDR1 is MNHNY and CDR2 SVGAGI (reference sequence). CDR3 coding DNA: TGTGCCAGCAGTTCGAATCGGGAGGAACTGTTTTTT. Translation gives CASSSNREELFF.

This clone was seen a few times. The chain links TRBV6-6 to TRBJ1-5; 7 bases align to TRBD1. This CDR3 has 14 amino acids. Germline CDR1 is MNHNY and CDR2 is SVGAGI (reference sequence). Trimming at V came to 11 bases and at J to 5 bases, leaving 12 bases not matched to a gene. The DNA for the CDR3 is TGTGCCGGACGGAAGACAGGGATCGATCAGCCCCAGCATTTT. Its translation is CAGRKTGIDQPQHF.

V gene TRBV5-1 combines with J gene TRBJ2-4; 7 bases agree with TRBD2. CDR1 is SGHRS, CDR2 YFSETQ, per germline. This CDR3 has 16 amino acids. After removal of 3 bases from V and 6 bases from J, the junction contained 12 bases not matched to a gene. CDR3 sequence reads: CASSSGWVSGGNIQYF. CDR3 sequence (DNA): TGCGCCAGCAGCTCCGGCTGGGTCTCGGGGGGAAACATTCAGTACTTC.

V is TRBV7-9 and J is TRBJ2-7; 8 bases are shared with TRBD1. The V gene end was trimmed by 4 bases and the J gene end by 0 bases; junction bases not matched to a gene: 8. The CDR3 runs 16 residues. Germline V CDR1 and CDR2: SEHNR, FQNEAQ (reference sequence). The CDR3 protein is CASSSGGQGYSYEQYF. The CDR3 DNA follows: TGTGCCAGCAGCTCCGGCGGACAGGGCTACTCCTACGAGCAGTACTTC.

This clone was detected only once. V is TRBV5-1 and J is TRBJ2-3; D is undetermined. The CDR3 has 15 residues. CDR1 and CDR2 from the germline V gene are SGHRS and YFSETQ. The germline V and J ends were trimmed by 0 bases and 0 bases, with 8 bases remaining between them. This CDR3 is CASSLDSSSTDTQYF. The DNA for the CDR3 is TGCGCCAGCAGCTTGGATTCCTCTAGCACAGATACGCAGTATTTT.

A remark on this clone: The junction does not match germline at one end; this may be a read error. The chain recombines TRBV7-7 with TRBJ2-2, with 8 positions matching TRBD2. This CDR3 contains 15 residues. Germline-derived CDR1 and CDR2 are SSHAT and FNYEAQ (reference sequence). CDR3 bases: TGTGCTAGCAGCTTCGGGGGGGCCGGCACCGGGGAGCTGTTTTTT. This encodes CASSFGGAGTGELFF.

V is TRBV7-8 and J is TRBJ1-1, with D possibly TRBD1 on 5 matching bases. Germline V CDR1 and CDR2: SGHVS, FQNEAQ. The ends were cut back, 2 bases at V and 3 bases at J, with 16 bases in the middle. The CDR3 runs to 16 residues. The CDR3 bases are TGTGCCAGCAGCTTAAGGCGGAGGGGTCGGTACACTGAAGCTTTCTTT. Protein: CASSLRRRGRYTEAFF. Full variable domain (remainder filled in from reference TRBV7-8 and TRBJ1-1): GAGVSQSPRYKVAKRGQDVALRCDPISGHVSLFWYQQALGQGPEFLTYFQNEAQLDKSGLPSDRFFAERPEGSVSTLKIQRTQQEDSAVYLCASSLRRRGRYTEAFFGQGTRLTVV.

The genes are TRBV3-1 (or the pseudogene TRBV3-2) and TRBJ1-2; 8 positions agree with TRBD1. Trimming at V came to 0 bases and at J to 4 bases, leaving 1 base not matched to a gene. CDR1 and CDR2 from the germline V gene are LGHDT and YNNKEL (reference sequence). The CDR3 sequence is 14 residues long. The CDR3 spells CASSQEDRGYGYTF. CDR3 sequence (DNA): TGTGCCAGCAGCCAAGAAGACAGGGGCTATGGCTACACCTTC.

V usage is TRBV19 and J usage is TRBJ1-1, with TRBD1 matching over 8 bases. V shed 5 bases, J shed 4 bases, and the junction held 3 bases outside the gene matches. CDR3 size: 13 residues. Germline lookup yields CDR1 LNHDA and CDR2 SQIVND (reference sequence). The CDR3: CASSFTGGTEAFF. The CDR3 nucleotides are TGTGCCAGTAGTTTCACAGGGGGCACTGAAGCTTTCTTT.

The DNA for the CDR3 is TGTGCCAGCAGACACACAGATACGCAGTATTTT. It translates to CASRHTDTQYF. The chain joins TRBV6-6 to TRBJ2-3, with D unresolved. CDR1 is MNHNY, CDR2 SVGAGI, per germline (reference sequence). The CDR3 runs to 11 residues. Between the trimmed V and J ends, which lost 6 bases and 2 bases, there was a span of 3 bases.

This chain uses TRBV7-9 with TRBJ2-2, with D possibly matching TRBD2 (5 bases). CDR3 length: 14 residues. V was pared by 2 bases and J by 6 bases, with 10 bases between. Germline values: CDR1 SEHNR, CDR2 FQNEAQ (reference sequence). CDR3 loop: CASSLRGLPGELFF. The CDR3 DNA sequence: TGTGCCAGCAGCTTAAGAGGGCTTCCCGGGGAGCTGTTTTTT.

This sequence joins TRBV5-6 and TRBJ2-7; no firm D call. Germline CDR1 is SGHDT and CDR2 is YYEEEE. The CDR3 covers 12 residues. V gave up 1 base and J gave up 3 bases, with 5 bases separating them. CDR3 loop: CASSLSGYEQYF. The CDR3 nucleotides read TGTGCCAGCAGCTTGTCGGGCTACGAGCAGTACTTC.

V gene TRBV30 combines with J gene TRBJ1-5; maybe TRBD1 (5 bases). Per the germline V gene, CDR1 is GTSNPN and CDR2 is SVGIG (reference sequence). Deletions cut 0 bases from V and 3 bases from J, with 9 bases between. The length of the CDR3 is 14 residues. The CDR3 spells CAWSVRGSNQPQHF. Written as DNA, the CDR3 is TGTGCCTGGAGTGTACGGGGGTCCAATCAGCCCCAGCATTTT.

This chain's CDR3 is CASSYRDSNQPQHF. The CDR3 nucleotides are TGTGCCAGCAGTTACAGGGATAGCAATCAGCCCCAGCATTTT. V is TRBV27 and J is TRBJ1-5; maybe TRBD1 (6 bases). CDR3 size: 14 residues. Trimming removed 4 bases from V and 0 bases from J, with 7 bases in between. The germline gives CDR1 MNHEY, CDR2 SMNVEV (reference sequence).